This T cell receptor beta chain was observed in a study of blood T cell repertoires in COVID-19. Study at large: PBMCs, B-cell-depleted T cells, or T cells were the source of the cDNA or gDNA that made up the material.

Generated by immunoSEQ multiplex PCR, the TCRdb table keeps only in-frame clones and is missing some. Found here are about 51,000 clones, over 75% of them singletons; the top ten hold 5.5% to 7.5%. CDR3 length: 14 amino acids. Trimming cost V 5 bases and J 3 bases; bases outside gene matches: 4. CDR1 and CDR2 from the germline V gene are MNHEY and SVGEGT. Sequencing was performed on peripheral blood. This TCR derives from a middle-aged man with active COVID-19. The chain recombines TRBV6-2 or TRBV6-3 with TRBJ1-5; TRBD1 agrees at 7 bases. In DNA, the CDR3 is TGTGCCAGCAGTGCCGACAGGGTCAATCAGCCCCAGCATTTT. This sequence encodes CASSADRVNQPQHF.